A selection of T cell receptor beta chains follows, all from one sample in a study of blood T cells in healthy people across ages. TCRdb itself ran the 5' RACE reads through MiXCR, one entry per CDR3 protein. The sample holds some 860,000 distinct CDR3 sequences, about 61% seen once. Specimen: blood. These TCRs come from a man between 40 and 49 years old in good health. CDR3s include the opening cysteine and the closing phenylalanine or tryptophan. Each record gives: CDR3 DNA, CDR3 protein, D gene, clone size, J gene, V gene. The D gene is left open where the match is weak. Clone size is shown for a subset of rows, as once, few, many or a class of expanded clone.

cdr3_nt: TGCGCCACCAGACACCGGGGACCCAACAATGAGCAGTACTTC
cdr3_aa: CATRHRGPNNEQYF
d_call: NA
clone_size: NA
j_call: TRBJ2-5
v_call: TRBV10-2

cdr3_nt: TGTGCCAGCGGGGGACTTCCTCGCACAGATACGCAGTATTTT
cdr3_aa: CASGGLPRTDTQYF
d_call: NA
clone_size: NA
j_call: TRBJ2-3
v_call: TRBV27

cdr3_nt: TGTGCCAGCAGTGAACAAGGGGGCGATCGCCAAGAGACCCAGTACTTC
cdr3_aa: CASSEQGGDRQETQYF
d_call: TRBD1
clone_size: NA
j_call: TRBJ2-5
v_call: TRBV7-8

cdr3_nt: TGCAGTGCTTTAGGGGGCGAGCAGTACTTC
cdr3_aa: CSALGGEQYF
d_call: NA
clone_size: few
j_call: TRBJ2-7
v_call: TRBV20-1

cdr3_nt: TGTGCCAGCAGACAACCGAGACAGGGTCTAGTCTATGGCTACACCTTC
cdr3_aa: CASRQPRQGLVYGYTF
d_call: TRBD1
clone_size: NA
j_call: TRBJ1-2
v_call: TRBV28

cdr3_nt: TGCAGTGCTTTGGGCGATATTTGGGGGCTCGTGGATGAAGCTTTCTTT
cdr3_aa: CSALGDIWGLVDEAFF
d_call: NA
clone_size: NA
j_call: TRBJ1-1
v_call: TRBV20-1

cdr3_nt: TGTGCCAGCAGCCAAGATTTCGGGACGGACTATGGCTACACCTTC
cdr3_aa: CASSQDFGTDYGYTF
d_call: NA
clone_size: few
j_call: TRBJ1-2
v_call: TRBV3-1

cdr3_nt: TGTGCCAGTAGTTTTCGGTTTGAGCAGTTCTTC
cdr3_aa: CASSFRFEQFF
d_call: NA
clone_size: few
j_call: TRBJ2-1
v_call: TRBV12-3/TRBV12-4

cdr3_nt: TGTGCCAGCAGCCAGGAGCTAGCGGGACTGGGGGAGCAGTACTTC
cdr3_aa: CASSQELAGLGEQYF
d_call: TRBD2
clone_size: NA
j_call: TRBJ2-7
v_call: TRBV14

cdr3_nt: TGTGCGACTAGCGGGGGCTACGAGCAGTACTTC
cdr3_aa: CATSGGYEQYF
d_call: TRBD2
clone_size: NA
j_call: TRBJ2-7
v_call: TRBV11-2

cdr3_nt: TGTGCCAGCAGCTTACGGGGGGGCCACAATGAGCAGTACTTC
cdr3_aa: CASSLRGGHNEQYF
d_call: TRBD2
clone_size: NA
j_call: TRBJ2-7
v_call: TRBV7-2

cdr3_nt: TGTGCCAGCAGCTTAGGGGGAGACCTTGACGAGCAGTACTTC
cdr3_aa: CASSLGGDLDEQYF
d_call: NA
clone_size: few
j_call: TRBJ2-7
v_call: TRBV7-9

cdr3_nt: TGTGCCAGCAGTTTAGAGGGAAGAGCGCTGTCAGATACGCAGTATTTT
cdr3_aa: CASSLEGRALSDTQYF
d_call: NA
clone_size: NA
j_call: TRBJ2-3
v_call: TRBV12-3/TRBV12-4

cdr3_nt: TGTGCCACCAGTGATTTTGACATTCAGTACTTC
cdr3_aa: CATSDFDIQYF
d_call: NA
clone_size: NA
j_call: TRBJ2-4
v_call: TRBV24-1

cdr3_nt: TGTGCCAGCAGGGATACAGGGGGATTCCAAGAGACCCAGTACTTC
cdr3_aa: CASRDTGGFQETQYF
d_call: TRBD1
clone_size: NA
j_call: TRBJ2-5
v_call: TRBV6-5

cdr3_nt: TGTGCCAGCAGTGGGGTGCAGGGGGCACTATTTTCAGAGACCCAGTACTTC
cdr3_aa: CASSGVQGALFSETQYF
d_call: TRBD1
clone_size: NA
j_call: TRBJ2-5
v_call: TRBV28